One and the same sample provided the 10 T cell receptor beta chains below, sequenced in a study of shared clonotypes between healthy human individuals. Repertoires were generated with immunoSEQ multiplex PCR, while TCRdb's copy carries only in-frame clones and drops some. Of hundreds of thousands of clones in the sample, about two thirds were seen once. The sample was memory CD4+ T cells sorted from blood. Subset described: CD45RA-negative fraction. These receptor sequences come from a woman aged 30 to 39 in good health.

Details on this clone: One base away lies a much larger clone, so this may be a sequencing read error. The sample carries other DNA sequences with the same CDR3. V is TRBV19 and J is TRBJ1-2, with 7 positions matching TRBD1. The ends lost 6 bases at V and 2 bases at J; junction bases unmatched: 6. Germline assignment: CDR1 LNHDA and CDR2 SQIVND (reference sequence). The CDR3 loop spans 14 amino acids. CDR3 sequence reads: CASSTGTENYGYTF. CDR3 in DNA: TGTGCCAGTAGCACCGGGACAGAGAACTATGGCTACACCTTC.

The V gene is TRBV7-9, the J gene TRBJ2-1; 12 nucleotides match TRBD2. Trimming cost V 4 bases and J 8 bases; bases outside gene matches: 6. This CDR3 region has 15 residues. CDR1 and CDR2 (germline): SEHNR, FQNEAQ (reference sequence). CDR3 sequence reads: CASSSSGRAGDEQFF. CDR3 in DNA: TGTGCCAGCAGCTCTAGCGGGAGGGCCGGGGATGAGCAGTTCTTC.

The chain has TRBV21-1 and TRBJ2-7. TRBV21-1 is a pseudogene. This CDR3 contains 15 residues. CDR3 amino acids: CASSNRRTGLGEQYF. The CDR3 bases are TGTGCCAGCAGCAACCGGCGGACGGGTTTGGGCGAGCAGTACTTC.

The V and J genes are TRBV9 and TRBJ1-3; unclear D gene. Trimming pared 3 bases from V and 4 bases from J, leaving 8 bases between. The CDR3 is made up of 13 amino acids. Germline V gene sequence: CDR1 SGDLS, CDR2 YYNGEE. CDR3 sequence reads: CASSEGTGNTIYF. The DNA of the CDR3 is TGTGCCAGCAGCGAGGGCACAGGAAACACCATATATTTT.

V and J are TRBV10-3 and TRBJ2-1; tentatively, D is TRBD2 (5 bases). Between the trimmed V and J ends, which lost 6 bases and 8 bases, there was a span of 14 bases. CDR1 is ENHRY, CDR2 SYGVKD, per germline. The CDR3 loop spans 13 amino acids. CDR3 sequence reads: CAISAREGDEQFF. CDR3 in DNA: TGTGCCATCAGCGCCCGTGAGGGTGATGAGCAGTTCTTC.

This sequence joins TRBV6-1 and TRBJ2-7; unclear D gene. Trimming left V 4 bases short and J 5 bases short, with 9 bases between. The CDR3 totals 12 residues. Germline V gene sequence: CDR1 MNHNS, CDR2 SASEGT. The CDR3 is CASSGFRNEQYF. The DNA of the CDR3 is TGTGCCAGCAGTGGTTTTAGGAACGAGCAGTACTTC.

The gene calls are TRBV10-2 and TRBJ2-7, with 9 bases that match TRBD2. The CDR3 loop spans 14 amino acids. The germline gives CDR1 WSHSY, CDR2 SAAADI. V shed 2 bases, J shed 2 bases, and the junction held 1 base outside the gene matches. The CDR3 sequence: CASSEGTSTYEQYF. The CDR3 nucleotides are TGCGCCAGCAGTGAGGGGACTAGCACCTACGAGCAGTACTTC.

This clone was counted only a few times. The genes are TRBV6-6 and TRBJ2-7; TRBD2 aligns across 11 bases. The CDR3 has 13 amino acids. With V trimmed by 7 bases and J by 7 bases, 6 bases remained unmatched. Germline CDR1 MNHNY, CDR2 SVGAGI (reference sequence). The CDR3 reads CASIGLAGGEQYF. As DNA, the CDR3 is TGTGCCAGCATAGGTCTAGCGGGAGGAGAGCAGTACTTC.

The rearrangement links TRBV5-8 to TRBJ1-4; TRBD1 matches at 9 bases. The CDR3 totals 15 residues. CDR1 is SGHTS and CDR2 is YDEGEE in the germline V gene. The V gene end was trimmed by 2 bases and the J gene end by 6 bases; junction bases not matched to a gene: 5. CDR3 loop: CASSFSDRGYEKLFF. Written as DNA, the CDR3 is TGTGCCAGCAGCTTTTCGGACAGGGGATATGAAAAACTGTTTTTT.

This clone has more than one count but fewer than ten. The gene calls are TRBV28 and TRBJ2-3; D is unclear. The CDR3 has 11 residues. In germline, CDR1 is MDHEN, CDR2 SYDVKM. V lost 3 bases to trimming and J lost 5 bases, with 3 bases between them. Here the CDR3 DNA reads TGTGCCAGCAGTTTTGGAGATACGCAGTATTTT. Its translation is CASSFGDTQYF.